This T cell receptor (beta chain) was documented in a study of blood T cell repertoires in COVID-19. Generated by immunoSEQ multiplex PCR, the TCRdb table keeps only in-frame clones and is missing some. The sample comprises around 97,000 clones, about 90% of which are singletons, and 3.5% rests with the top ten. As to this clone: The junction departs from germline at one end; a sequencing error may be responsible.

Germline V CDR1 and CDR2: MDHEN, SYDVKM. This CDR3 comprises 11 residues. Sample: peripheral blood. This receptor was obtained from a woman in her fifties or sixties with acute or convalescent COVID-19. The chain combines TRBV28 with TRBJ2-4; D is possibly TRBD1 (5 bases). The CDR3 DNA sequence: TGTGCCAGCAGTTCTCAGGGTCACCAGGACTTC. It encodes CASSSQGHQDF.